This entry describes one T cell receptor (beta chain). Its target is not known. The sample is drawn from a study of response to subunit inactivated influenza vaccine. Trimming left V 0 bases short and J 3 bases short, with 12 bases between. The CDR3 loop spans 14 amino acids. From germline, CDR1 is DFQATT and CDR2 SNEGSKA (reference sequence). From the RT-PCR reads, TCRdb called clonotypes with MiXCR, one entry per CDR3 protein. The data show 710,000 or so distinct CDR3 sequences, 15% to 17% seen once. Overall study results and limits: Each seasonal flu vaccination may recruit only limited new T cells, authors suggested.

Here the sequenced sample was PBMCs from blood, taken less than 13 days after vaccination. The chain carries TRBV20-1 and TRBJ2-7; no clear D. This TCR was recovered from a man aged 50 to 59 who received an inactivated influenza vaccine. CDR3 nucleotide sequence: TGCAGTGCTAGAGATATCGCTGGGAACTACGAGCAGTACTTC. Translation gives CSARDIAGNYEQYF.